This T cell receptor beta chain originates from a study of cytomegalovirus exposure and HLA in healthy donors. Study-level results: Sequencing had likely introduced a cluster of highly shared sequence variants as an artifact. TCR beta V- and J-gene trimming was later associated with a missense DCLRE1C variant.

The PCR contained 60 Vbeta and 13 Jbeta primers. The method was immunoSEQ multiplex PCR; TCRdb's version includes in-frame clones alone and lacks a portion of them. The sample lists 150,000 to 200,000 clones, about 63% seen once, with around 2.8% in the top ten. The germline V gene has CDR1 SEHNR and CDR2 FQNEAQ (reference sequence). V shed 2 bases, J shed 0 bases, and the junction held 3 bases outside the gene matches. This CDR3 contains 15 residues. This clone turned up a few times. Its antigen is currently unknown. The origin of this receptor is a middle-aged woman in good health and CMV-seropositive. The chain combines TRBV7-9 with TRBJ2-7, with 8 bases that match TRBD2. The sequencing sample was made of PBMCs. In DNA form, the CDR3 reads TGTGCCAGCAGCTTACCGGGAGGGCCCTCCTACGAGCAGTACTTC. Encoded protein: CASSLPGGPSYEQYF.